This T cell receptor (beta chain) is from a study of CD8+ T cells in alopecia areata. Study background: Tofacitinib therapy lasting 6 to 18 months was followed by 6 months off drug.

Extraction of RNA preceded its reverse transcription into cDNA, which served as the sequencing template. The protocol was immunoSEQ multiplex PCR, while the TCRdb copy is restricted to in-frame clones and leaves out a portion. The profile shows some 19,000 clones, about 59% of them singletons. Alopecia areata patients had lesional scalp punch biopsies and peripheral blood taken from them. V lost 4 bases to trimming and J lost 6 bases, with 13 bases between them. The CDR3 has 14 residues. CDR1 and CDR2 (germline): MNHNS, SASEGT. This clone was seen a handful of times. The rearrangement links TRBV6-1 to TRBJ1-5; no firm D call. The receptor comes from a human donor with alopecia areata. The sample in question was skin, obtained at week 0. In DNA, the CDR3 is TGTGCCAGCAGTGTGTCCGGAGGAGGTCAGCCCCAGCATTTT. Translated: CASSVSGGGQPQHF.